The rows below give T cell receptor beta chains drawn from one sample of a study of T cell repertoires in cytomegalovirus infection. TCRdb analysed the reads with MiXCR anew, one entry per CDR3 protein. The table has more than 150,000 distinct CDR3 sequences, around 20% seen once. Sequences were obtained from PBMCs. The receptors here all came from a human donor in good health (CMV status not recorded). Some clones in this sample may be carry-over from other donors' samples. Both conserved end residues are trimmed from each CDR3. Each record gives: J gene, V gene, CDR3 protein.

J: TRBJ2-1
V: TRBV7-8
CDR3: ASSLFPAGGSAYNEQF

J: TRBJ2-1
V: TRBV28
CDR3: ASSFVGPSYNEQF

J: TRBJ2-1
V: TRBV29-1
CDR3: SVEDIGNHPYNEQF

J: TRBJ2-2
V: TRBV7-7
CDR3: ASTSGAGELF

J: TRBJ2-7
V: TRBV4-2
CDR3: ASSPHSGTDFSYEQY

J: TRBJ1-1
V: TRBV6-8
CDR3: ASSRNPGLDTEAF

J: TRBJ2-1
V: TRBV4-1
CDR3: ASSQDPLAGGAYNEQF

J: TRBJ2-7
V: TRBV7-9
CDR3: ASSLGGRDRGSHEQY

J: TRBJ2-7
V: TRBV4-1
CDR3: ASSQTAGNSYVQY

J: TRBJ2-1
V: TRBV11-3
CDR3: ASSSKGYNEQF

J: TRBJ2-3
V: TRBV19
CDR3: ASRGTPRFDTDTQY

J: TRBJ2-7
V: TRBV28
CDR3: ASSWNWEQY

J: TRBJ1-2
V: TRBV7-2
CDR3: ASSSPWTASGYT

J: TRBJ2-1
V: TRBV7-3
CDR3: ASSRRHDNEQF

J: TRBJ2-2
V: TRBV20-1
CDR3: SARSASVNTGELF

J: TRBJ1-5
V: TRBV2
CDR3: ASSDPKAADIKNQPQH

J: TRBJ2-7
V: TRBV6-5
CDR3: ASSYSSGSIYEQY

J: TRBJ2-7
V: TRBV6-6
CDR3: ASSPLPKREGYEQY

J: TRBJ1-1
V: TRBV7-9
CDR3: ASSLWGAQNTEAF

J: TRBJ2-7
V: TRBV28
CDR3: ASSSLGTGRPYEQY

J: TRBJ1-1
V: TRBV3-1
CDR3: ASSRGTLAEAF

J: TRBJ2-1
V: TRBV6-2/TRBV6-3
CDR3: ASTGRLAGNEQF

J: TRBJ2-7
V: TRBV5-1
CDR3: ASSEGGSYEQY

J: TRBJ1-1
V: TRBV27
CDR3: ASSPRTEAF

J: TRBJ2-5
V: TRBV2
CDR3: ASNREQGETQY

J: TRBJ2-3
V: TRBV19
CDR3: ASSVDGPPNTDTQY

J: TRBJ2-7
V: TRBV7-9
CDR3: ASSLGGQPYEQY

J: TRBJ1-2
V: TRBV20-1
CDR3: SAKGQGFGYT